These 4 T cell receptor beta chains came from one sample sequenced in a study of T cells expressing NK-cell markers. No DNA is given; TCRdb re-called the 5' RACE reads and lists each CDR3 protein once. Listed are over 100,000 distinct CDR3 sequences; around 20% falls within the top ten. Sequenced material: blood T cells: a sorted CD56 or NKG2C T cell subset, CD4+ or CD8+ T cells, or bulk PBMC T cells (not recorded which). The receptors were sampled from a woman between 18 and 70 years old in good health.

The chain links TRBV27 to TRBJ2-7; the D call from TCRdb, TRBD2, cannot be confirmed without DNA. The CDR3 spans 15 residues. The germline V gene encodes CDR1 MNHEY and CDR2 SMNVEV (reference sequence). CDR3 loop: CASSPSTGPAYEQYF.

The CDR3 loop reads CASSVDQGAGANVLTF. The rearrangement joins TRBV9 to TRBJ2-6. Germline CDR1 reads SGDLS; CDR2 reads YYNGEE. The CDR3 has 16 amino acids.

The chain links TRBV12-3 or TRBV12-4 to TRBJ2-7; without DNA, the TCRdb call of TRBD2 cannot be checked. CDR3 length equals 13 residues. CDR3 residues: CASSLGEGYEQYF.

The chain carries TRBV18 and TRBJ2-2. The CDR3 sequence is 14 residues long. CDR1 KGHSH and CDR2 LQKENI come from the germline V gene. The CDR3 loop reads CASSPPLGPGELFF.